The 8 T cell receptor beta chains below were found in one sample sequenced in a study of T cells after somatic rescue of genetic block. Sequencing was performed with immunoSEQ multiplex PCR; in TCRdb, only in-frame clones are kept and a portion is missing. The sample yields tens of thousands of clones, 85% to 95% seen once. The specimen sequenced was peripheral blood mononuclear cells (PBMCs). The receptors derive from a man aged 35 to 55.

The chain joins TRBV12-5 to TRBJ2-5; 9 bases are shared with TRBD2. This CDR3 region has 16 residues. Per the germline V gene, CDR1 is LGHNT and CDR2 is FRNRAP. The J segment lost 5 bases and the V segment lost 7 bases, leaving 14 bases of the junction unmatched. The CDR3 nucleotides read TGTGCTAGTGCCGTTGGAGGCGGGGGGGCCCTCGAGACCCAGTACTTC. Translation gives CASAVGGGGALETQYF.

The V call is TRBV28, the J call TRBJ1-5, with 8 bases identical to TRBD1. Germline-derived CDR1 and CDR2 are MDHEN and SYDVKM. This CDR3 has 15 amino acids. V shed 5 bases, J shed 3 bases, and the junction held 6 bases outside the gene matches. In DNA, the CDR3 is TGTGCCAGCAGTACTGGACAGGGACTCAATCAGCCCCAGCATTTT. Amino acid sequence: CASSTGQGLNQPQHF.

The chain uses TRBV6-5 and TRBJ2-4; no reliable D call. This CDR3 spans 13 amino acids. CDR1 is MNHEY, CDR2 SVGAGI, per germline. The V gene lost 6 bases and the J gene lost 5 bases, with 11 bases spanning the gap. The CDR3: CASSPGVENIQYF. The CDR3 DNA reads TGTGCCAGCAGCCCGGGTGTGGAAAACATTCAGTACTTC.

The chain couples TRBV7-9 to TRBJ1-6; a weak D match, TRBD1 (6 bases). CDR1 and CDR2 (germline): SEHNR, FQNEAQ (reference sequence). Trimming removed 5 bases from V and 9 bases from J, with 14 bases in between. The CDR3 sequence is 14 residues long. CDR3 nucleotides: TGTGCCAGCAGCCCGGCCGGGGGCCTTTCACCCCTCCACTTT. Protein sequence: CASSPAGGLSPLHF.

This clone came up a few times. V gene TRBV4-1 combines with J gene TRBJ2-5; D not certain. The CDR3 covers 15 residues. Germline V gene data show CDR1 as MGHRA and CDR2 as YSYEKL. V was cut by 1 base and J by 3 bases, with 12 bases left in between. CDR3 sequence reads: CASSQVRDGKETQYF. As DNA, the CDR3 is TGCGCCAGCAGCCAAGTACGAGACGGAAAAGAGACCCAGTACTTC.

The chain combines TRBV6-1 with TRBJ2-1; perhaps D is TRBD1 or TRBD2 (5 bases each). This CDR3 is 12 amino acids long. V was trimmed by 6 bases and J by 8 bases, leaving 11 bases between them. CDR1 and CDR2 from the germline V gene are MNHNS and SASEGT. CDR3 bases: TGTGCCAGCAGACTCAGGGAGTATGAGCAGTTCTTC. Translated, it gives CASRLREYEQFF.

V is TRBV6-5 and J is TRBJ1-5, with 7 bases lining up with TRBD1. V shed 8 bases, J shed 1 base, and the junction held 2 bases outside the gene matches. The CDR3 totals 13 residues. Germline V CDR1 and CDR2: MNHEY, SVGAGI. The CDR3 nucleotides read TGTGCCAGCGGCAGGGGGAGCAATCAGCCCCAGCATTTT. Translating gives CASGRGSNQPQHF.

The CDR3 region is CASSQSGVYQETQYF. DNA for the CDR3: TGTGCCAGCTCCCAATCGGGGGTTTACCAAGAGACCCAGTACTTC. V usage is TRBV18 and J usage is TRBJ2-5, with D tentatively TRBD2 (6 bases). This CDR3 has 15 residues. Trimming stripped 6 bases from V and 0 bases from J, with 14 bases between. Germline lookup yields CDR1 KGHSH and CDR2 LQKENI.